This T cell receptor beta chain was captured in a study of shared clonotypes between healthy human individuals (TCRdb year 2020). At the level of the whole study: Three men and two women, aged 18 to 49 years, made up the cohort. To increase sequencing depth and limit assay-specific biases, different laboratories used diverse techniques to prepare libraries and sequence TCR repertoires. The study deeply sequenced blood TCR repertoires of several healthy adults to estimate repertoire size and the extent of clonotype sharing between individuals. Leukapheresis yielded between about 0.9 and 9 billion PBMCs per donor. For each donor, three plates each were used for CD4 naive and CD4 memory, two plates were used for CD8 naive, and one plate was used for CD8 memory.

Using the deep immunoSEQ assay, multiplex PCR amplified TCR CDR3 regions from genomic DNA. Extracted genomic DNA from each cell subset was distributed evenly across all wells of several immunoSEQ 96-well plates, and each plate was treated as a replicate. For sorted subsets, each replicate PCR was loaded with 200 ng genomic DNA, equivalent to 30,000 to 35,000 T cell genomes. Purified libraries were measured with a Qubit 3.0 fluorometer, size-checked on a Bioanalyzer 2100, and measured again with the KAPA Library Quantification kit. Every immunoSEQ 96-well plate was sequenced on a dedicated single-read 150-cycle Illumina NextSeq 550 flow cell. As for how the authors treated the data: Because the immunoSEQ output held only junctional sequences and lacked quality scores, the filtering could not match the filtering applied to full-length reads. Sequences were annotated with PyIR, a Python wrapper for IgBLAST v1.9, and V/J genes and CDR3 were assigned using IMGT germline references. Any read was removed if the V/J assignment was weak (E-value above 1e-6), the CDR3 was missing, or the read contained stop codons, out-of-frame junctions, or ambiguous translated residues. V3J clonotypes were defined as sequences sharing an identical inferred V gene, J gene, and CDR3 amino acid sequence. The percentage overlap between two repertoires was calculated by dividing the number of shared unique clonotypes by the size of the smaller repertoire. Repertoire richness was assessed with RTK rarefaction, the Chao1 estimator, and Recon v2.1 estimates of unobserved clonotypes. Generation probabilities for all TCRbeta clonotypes obtained by the gDNA method from a few donors were computed using OLGA. The source is immuneACCESS, and TCRdb retained only in-frame sequences with V and J called. Part of the clones is not carried over; for the studies checked, unresolved V genes explain less than half of this, and the remainder is unexplained. That table supplies the V and J calls and clone size; D and trimming were determined from the DNA. For this sample there are around 600,000 clones; about 95% appear just once. The ten largest clones add up to around 0.11% of the sample.

For the CD8 naive samples, CD45RO-negative cells were positively selected for CCR7, yielding a CD45RA+CCR7+ population from which TemRA cells were excluded. The donors were healthy, HIV-negative adults with no recently reported acute infections or vaccinations. Every donor was a Caucasian adult living in Nashville, Tennessee, USA. Blood was collected by leukapheresis, and PBMCs were isolated by Ficoll-Histopaque density gradient centrifugation and then cryopreserved in liquid nitrogen vapor phase. Purity and quantity of every magnetically sorted T cell population were checked by analytical flow cytometry. Genomic DNA was isolated from each sorted fraction and quantified by UV absorbance on a Nanodrop 2000c. This clone was counted a single time. The antigen it recognizes is unknown. Nothing much larger sits one base from this clone, and base qualities are not available. General study outcomes and caveats: Naive subsets generally had larger estimated clonotype richness than memory subsets. Even with the large sequencing depth, rarefaction of the sorted-subset datasets indicated that sequencing was incomplete. Sharing across a few donors was observed for around 5% of naive CD4, under 4% of naive CD8, about 2.3% of memory CD4, and around 0.4% of memory CD8 clonotypes. Sampling was restricted to blood, and TCR repertoires in tissues likely differ from the TCR repertoires found in blood. Compared with non-shared clonotypes, clonotypes shared by all four sorted-subset donors had higher generation probabilities. The genetic and exposure-history diversity represented was limited by the small number of donors. Pairwise subsampling indicated that sequencing depth was expected to affect the degree of clonotype sharing among donors.

In the germline V gene, CDR1 corresponds to MDHEN and CDR2 to SYDVKM. Trimming takes 7 bases off V and 9 bases off J; junction bases not matched to a gene: 7. The CDR3 measures 13 amino acids from cysteine to phenylalanine. Only the CDR3 DNA stays, 39 bases, in frame from base 1. Sequencing was performed on naive CD8+ T cells sorted from blood. Explained via the paper, the cell subset or site label denotes: CD45RA+CCR7+. The sequence was collected from a woman aged 25 to 45 in good health. In this chain, TRBV28 is recombined with TRBJ1-4, with TRBD1 matching 8 junction bases. The nucleotide sequence reads TGTGCCAGCACGCGGGACAGGTCTCAAAAACTGTTTTTT. It translates as CASTRDRSQKLFF.